This T cell receptor (beta chain) came from a study of memory CD4+ T cells and cytomegalovirus serostatus. Overall study context: Donors were healthy Belgian adults, under 10 CMV seropositive and fewer than 30 seronegative.

The sort gate was single viable CD3+CD4+CD8-CD45RO+ cells for memory CD4+ T cells. General study findings and limits: Median bootstrapped AUC for CMV status was about 0.94 originally, about 0.9 US-trained.

Profiling relied on immunoSEQ multiplex PCR, and the TCRdb table lists in-frame clones only, not all of them. Counted here are 55,000 to 65,000 clones, roughly 82% occurring once; the ten biggest clones make up 0.4% to 0.45%. With respect to this clone: What it binds is unknown.

Sequenced sample: memory CD4+ T cells from blood. This sequence was found in an adult in good health and CMV-seronegative.

The CDR3 DNA reads as TGTGCCAGCAGCCGACTAGCGGGGGGGGACAATGAGCAGTTCTTC. It encodes CASSRLAGGDNEQFF. V is TRBV5-4 and J is TRBJ2-1, with 14 bases that match TRBD2. Trimming cost V 4 bases and J 5 bases; bases outside gene matches: 2. In germline, CDR1 is SGHNT, CDR2 YYREEE (reference sequence). The length of the CDR3 is 15 residues.